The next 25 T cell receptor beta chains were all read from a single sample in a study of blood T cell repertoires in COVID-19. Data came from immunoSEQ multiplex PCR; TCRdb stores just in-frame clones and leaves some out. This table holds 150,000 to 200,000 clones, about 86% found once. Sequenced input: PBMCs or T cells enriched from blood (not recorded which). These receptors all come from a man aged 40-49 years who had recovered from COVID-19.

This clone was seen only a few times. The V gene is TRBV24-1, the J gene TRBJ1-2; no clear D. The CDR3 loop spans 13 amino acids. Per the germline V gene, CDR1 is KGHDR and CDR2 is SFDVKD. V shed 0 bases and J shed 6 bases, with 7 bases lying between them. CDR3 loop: CATSDLTYNGYTF. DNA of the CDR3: TGTGCCACCAGTGATTTGACCTATAATGGCTACACCTTC.

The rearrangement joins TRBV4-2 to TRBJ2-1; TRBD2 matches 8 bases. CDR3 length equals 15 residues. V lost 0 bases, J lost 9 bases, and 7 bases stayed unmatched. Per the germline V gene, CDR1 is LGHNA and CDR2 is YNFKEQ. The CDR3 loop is CASSQESGGAGEQFF. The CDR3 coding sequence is TGTGCCAGCAGCCAAGAGTCCGGGGGGGCCGGTGAGCAGTTCTTC.

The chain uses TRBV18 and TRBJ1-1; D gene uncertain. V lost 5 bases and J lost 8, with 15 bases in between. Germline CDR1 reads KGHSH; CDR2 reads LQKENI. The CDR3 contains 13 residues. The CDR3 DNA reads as TGTGCCAGCTCATCCTCCTTTAGCGGAGAAGCTTTCTTT. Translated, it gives CASSSSFSGEAFF.

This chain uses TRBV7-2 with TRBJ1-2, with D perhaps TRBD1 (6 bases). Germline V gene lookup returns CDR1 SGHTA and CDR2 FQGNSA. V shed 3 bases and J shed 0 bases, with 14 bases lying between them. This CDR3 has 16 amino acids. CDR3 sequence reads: CASSLKWGLTNYGYTF. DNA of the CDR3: TGTGCCAGCAGCTTGAAGTGGGGGCTAACTAACTATGGCTACACCTTC.

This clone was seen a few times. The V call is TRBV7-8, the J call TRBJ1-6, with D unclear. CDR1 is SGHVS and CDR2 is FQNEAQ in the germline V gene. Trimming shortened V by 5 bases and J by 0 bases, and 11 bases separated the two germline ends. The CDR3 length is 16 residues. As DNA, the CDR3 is TGTGCCAGCAGCCAAGTTCCGAGCTCCTATAATTCACCCCTCCACTTT. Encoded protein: CASSQVPSSYNSPLHF. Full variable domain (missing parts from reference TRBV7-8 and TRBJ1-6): GAGVSQSPRYKVAKRGQDVALRCDPISGHVSLFWYQQALGQGPEFLTYFQNEAQLDKSGLPSDRFFAERPEGSVSTLKIQRTQQEDSAVYLCASSQVPSSYNSPLHFGNGTRLTVT.

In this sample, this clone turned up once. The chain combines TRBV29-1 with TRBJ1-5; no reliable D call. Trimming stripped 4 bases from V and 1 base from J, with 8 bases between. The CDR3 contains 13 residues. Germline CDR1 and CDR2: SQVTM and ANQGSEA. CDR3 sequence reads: CSVVPGSNQPQHF. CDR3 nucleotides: TGCAGCGTTGTCCCCGGGAGCAATCAGCCCCAGCATTTT. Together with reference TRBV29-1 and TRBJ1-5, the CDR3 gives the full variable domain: SAVISQKPSRDICQRGTSLTIQCQVDSQVTMMFWYRQQPGQSLTLIATANQGSEATYESGFVIDKFPISRPNLTFSTLTVSNMSPEDSSIYLCSVVPGSNQPQHFGDGTRLSIL.

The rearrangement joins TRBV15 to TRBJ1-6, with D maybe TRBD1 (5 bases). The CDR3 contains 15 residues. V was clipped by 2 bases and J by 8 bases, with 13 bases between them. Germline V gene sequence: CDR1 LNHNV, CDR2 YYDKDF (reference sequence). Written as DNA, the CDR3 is TGTGCCACCAGCAGATCTGCGGGGGGTGATTCACCCCTCCACTTT. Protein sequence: CATSRSAGGDSPLHF. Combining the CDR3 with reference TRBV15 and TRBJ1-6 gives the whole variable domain DAMVIQNPRYQVTQFGKPVTLSCSQTLNHNVMYWYQQKSSQAPKLLFHYYDKDFNNEADTPDNFQSRRPNTSFCFLDIRSPGLGDTAMYLCATSRSAGGDSPLHFGNGTRLTVT.

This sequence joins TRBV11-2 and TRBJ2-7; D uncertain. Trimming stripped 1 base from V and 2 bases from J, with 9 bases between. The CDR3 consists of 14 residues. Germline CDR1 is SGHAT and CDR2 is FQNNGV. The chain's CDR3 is CASSLGAEAYEQYF. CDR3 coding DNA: TGTGCCAGCAGCTTAGGCGCAGAGGCCTACGAGCAGTACTTC.

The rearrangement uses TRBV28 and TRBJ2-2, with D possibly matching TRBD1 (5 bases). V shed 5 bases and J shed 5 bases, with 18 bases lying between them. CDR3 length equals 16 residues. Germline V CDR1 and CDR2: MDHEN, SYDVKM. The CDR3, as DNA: TGTGCCAGCAGTCCCACCCCAGGGAAGGGGACCGGGGAGCTGTTTTTT. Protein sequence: CASSPTPGKGTGELFF.

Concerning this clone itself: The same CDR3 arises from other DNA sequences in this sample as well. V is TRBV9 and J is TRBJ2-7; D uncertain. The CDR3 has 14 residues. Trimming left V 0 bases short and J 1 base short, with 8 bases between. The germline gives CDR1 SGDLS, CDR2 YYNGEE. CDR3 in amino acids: CASSVARSSYEQYF. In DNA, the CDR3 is TGTGCCAGCAGCGTAGCTAGGTCTTCCTACGAGCAGTACTTC.

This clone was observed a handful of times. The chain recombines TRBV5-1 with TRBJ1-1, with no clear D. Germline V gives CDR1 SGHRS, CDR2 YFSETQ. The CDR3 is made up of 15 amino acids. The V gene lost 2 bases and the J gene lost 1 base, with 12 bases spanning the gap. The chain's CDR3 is CASSFASRWNTEAFF. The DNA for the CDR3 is TGCGCCAGCAGCTTCGCAAGCCGCTGGAACACTGAAGCTTTCTTT.

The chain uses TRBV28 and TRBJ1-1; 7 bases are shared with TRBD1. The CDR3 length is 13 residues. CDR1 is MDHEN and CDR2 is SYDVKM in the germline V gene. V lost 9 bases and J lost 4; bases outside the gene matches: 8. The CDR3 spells CASQRQGRTEAFF. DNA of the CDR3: TGTGCCAGTCAAAGACAGGGCCGCACTGAAGCTTTCTTT.

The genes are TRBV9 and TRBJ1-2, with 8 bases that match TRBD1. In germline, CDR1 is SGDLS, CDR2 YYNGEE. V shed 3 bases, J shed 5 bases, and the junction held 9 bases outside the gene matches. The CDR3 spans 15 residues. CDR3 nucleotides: TGTGCCAGCAGCGCCCCAGGGGGCTTTAGGTATGGCTACACCTTC. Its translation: CASSAPGGFRYGYTF.

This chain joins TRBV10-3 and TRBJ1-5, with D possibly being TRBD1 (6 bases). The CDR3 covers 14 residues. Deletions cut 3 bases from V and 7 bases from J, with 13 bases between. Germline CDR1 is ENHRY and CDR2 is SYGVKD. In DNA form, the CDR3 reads TGTGCCATCAGTGAAGCGGGGGCCCGGCAGCCCCAGCATTTT. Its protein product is CAISEAGARQPQHF.

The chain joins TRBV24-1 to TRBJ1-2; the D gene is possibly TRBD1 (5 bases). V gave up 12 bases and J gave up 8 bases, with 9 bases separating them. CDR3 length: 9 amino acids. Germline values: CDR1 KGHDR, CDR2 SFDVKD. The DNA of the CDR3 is TGTGCCCCGACAGACGGCTACACCTTC. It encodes CAPTDGYTF.

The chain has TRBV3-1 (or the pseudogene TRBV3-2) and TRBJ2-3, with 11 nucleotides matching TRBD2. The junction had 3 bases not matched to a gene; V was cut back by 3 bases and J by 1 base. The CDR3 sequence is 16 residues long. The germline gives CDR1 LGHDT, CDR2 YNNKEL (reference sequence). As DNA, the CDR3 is TGTGCCAGCAGCCAGGGACTAGCGGTCGGCACAGATACGCAGTATTTT. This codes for CASSQGLAVGTDTQYF.

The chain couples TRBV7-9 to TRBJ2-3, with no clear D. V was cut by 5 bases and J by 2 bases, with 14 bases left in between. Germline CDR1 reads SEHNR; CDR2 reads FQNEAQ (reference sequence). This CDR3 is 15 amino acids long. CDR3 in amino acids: CASSLGQTSTDTQYF. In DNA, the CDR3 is TGTGCCAGCAGCCTAGGGCAAACATCCACAGATACGCAGTATTTT.

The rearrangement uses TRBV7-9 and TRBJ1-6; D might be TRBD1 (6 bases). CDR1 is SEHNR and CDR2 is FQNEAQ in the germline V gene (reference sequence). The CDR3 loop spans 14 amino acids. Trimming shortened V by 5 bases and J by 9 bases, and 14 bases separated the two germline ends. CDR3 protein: CASSLQGPGSPLHF. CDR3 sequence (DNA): TGTGCCAGCAGCCTCCAGGGGCCGGGTTCACCCCTCCACTTT.

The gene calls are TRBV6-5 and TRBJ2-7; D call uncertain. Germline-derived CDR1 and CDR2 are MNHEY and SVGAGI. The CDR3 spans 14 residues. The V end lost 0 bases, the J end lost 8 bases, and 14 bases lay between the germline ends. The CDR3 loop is CASSYSGKTPKQYF. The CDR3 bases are TGTGCCAGCAGTTACTCGGGCAAAACTCCGAAGCAGTACTTC.

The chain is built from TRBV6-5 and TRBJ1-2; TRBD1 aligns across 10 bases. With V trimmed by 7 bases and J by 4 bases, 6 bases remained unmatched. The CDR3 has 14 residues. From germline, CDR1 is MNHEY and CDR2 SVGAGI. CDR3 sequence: CASTWDRGPYGYTF. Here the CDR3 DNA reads TGTGCCAGCACATGGGACAGGGGACCCTATGGCTACACCTTC.

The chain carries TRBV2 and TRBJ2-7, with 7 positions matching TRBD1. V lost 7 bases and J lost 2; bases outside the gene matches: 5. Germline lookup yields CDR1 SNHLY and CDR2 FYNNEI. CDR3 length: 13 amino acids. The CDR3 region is CASIGTAAYEQYF. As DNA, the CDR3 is TGTGCCAGCATCGGGACAGCCGCCTACGAGCAGTACTTC.

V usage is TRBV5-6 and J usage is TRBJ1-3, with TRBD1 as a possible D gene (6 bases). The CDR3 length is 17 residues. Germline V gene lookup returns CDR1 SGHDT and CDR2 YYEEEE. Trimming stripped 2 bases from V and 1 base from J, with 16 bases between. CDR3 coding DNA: TGTGCCAGCAGCTTTTTCATTGTGGGGGCGTCTGGAAACACCATATATTTT. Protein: CASSFFIVGASGNTIYF.

This CDR3 reads CASRAHPGRVGDEQFF. CDR3 nucleotide sequence: TGCGCCAGCAGGGCCCACCCCGGCAGGGTTGGCGATGAGCAGTTCTTC. The chain combines TRBV5-1 with TRBJ2-1; TRBD1 is a possible D gene (5 bases). Germline values: CDR1 SGHRS, CDR2 YFSETQ. The CDR3 spans 16 residues. V lost 5 bases to trimming and J lost 8 bases, with 23 bases between them. The full variable domain, its missing parts supplied by reference TRBV5-1 and TRBJ2-1, is KAGVTQTPRYLIKTRGQQVTLSCSPISGHRSVSWYQQTPGQGLQFLFEYFSETQRNKGNFPGRFSGRQFSNSRSEMNVSTLELGDSALYLCASRAHPGRVGDEQFFGPGTRLTVL.

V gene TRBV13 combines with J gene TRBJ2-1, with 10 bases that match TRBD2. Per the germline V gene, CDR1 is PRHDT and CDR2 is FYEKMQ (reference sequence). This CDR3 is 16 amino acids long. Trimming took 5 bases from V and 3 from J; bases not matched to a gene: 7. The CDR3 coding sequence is TGTGCCAGCAGCGAAAGACGACTAGCGGGCTACAATGAGCAGTTCTTC. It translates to CASSERRLAGYNEQFF. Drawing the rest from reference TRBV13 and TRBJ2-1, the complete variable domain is AAGVIQSPRHLIKEKRETATLKCYPIPRHDTVYWYQQGPGQDPQFLISFYEKMQSDKGSIPDRFSAQQFSDYHSELNMSSLELGDSALYFCASSERRLAGYNEQFFGPGTRLTVL.

This CDR3 is CASSISGRGGSPLHF. CDR3 bases: TGTGCCAGTAGTATATCCGGGAGGGGGGGTTCACCCCTCCACTTT. The chain has TRBV19 and TRBJ1-6; D possibly corresponds to TRBD1 (6 bases). V was pared by 2 bases and J by 9 bases, with 14 bases between. The length of the CDR3 is 15 residues. Germline V lookup: CDR1 LNHDA, CDR2 SQIVND (reference sequence).